Many counts were recorded for the clone carrying this T cell receptor beta chain. The data were obtained in a study of CD8+CD57+ T cells in acquired aplastic anemia. Study in general: For CD4+ cells, healthy donors had an average of about 10.8 million reads.

The template used for profiling TCR beta VDJ and CDR3 was genomic DNA. TCRdb reanalysed the reads using MiXCR and keeps one entry per CDR3 protein. This table holds around 140,000 distinct CDR3 sequences, around two fifths found once. The CDR3 consists of 14 residues. V lost 2 bases and J lost 5, with 10 bases in between. Germline V gene lookup returns CDR1 ENHRY and CDR2 SYGVKD. Sequenced material: sorted CD4+, CD8+, or CD8+CD57+ T cells (not recorded which) from PBMCs. This receptor was identified in a human donor in good health, serving as a control. The chain uses TRBV10-3 and TRBJ1-3; no firm D call. The chain's CDR3 is CAISERTERNTIYF. The CDR3 bases are TGTGCCATCAGTGAGAGGACGGAGAGAAACACCATATATTTT.